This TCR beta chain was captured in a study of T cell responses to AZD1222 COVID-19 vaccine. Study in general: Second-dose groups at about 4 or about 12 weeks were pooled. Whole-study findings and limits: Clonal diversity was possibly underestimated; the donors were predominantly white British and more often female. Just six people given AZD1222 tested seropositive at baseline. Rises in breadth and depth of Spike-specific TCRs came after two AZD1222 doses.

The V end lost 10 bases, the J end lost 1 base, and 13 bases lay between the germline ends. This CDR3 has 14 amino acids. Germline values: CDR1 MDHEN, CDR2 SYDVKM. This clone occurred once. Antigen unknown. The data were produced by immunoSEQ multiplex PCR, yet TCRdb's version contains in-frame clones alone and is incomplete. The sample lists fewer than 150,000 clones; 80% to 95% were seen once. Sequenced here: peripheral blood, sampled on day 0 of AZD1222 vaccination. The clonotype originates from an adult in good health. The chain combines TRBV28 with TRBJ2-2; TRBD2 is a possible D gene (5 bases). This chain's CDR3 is CATRGRRNTGELFF. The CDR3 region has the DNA TGTGCCACCCGGGGAAGGAGGAACACCGGGGAGCTGTTTTTT.